This TCR beta chain was retrieved from a study of identical twins. This clonotype was seen more than once but under ten times. Its antigen is unidentified. The CDR3 consists of 15 residues. The germline gives CDR1 DFQATT, CDR2 SNEGSKA (reference sequence). The J segment lost 6 bases and the V segment lost 5 bases, leaving 5 bases of the junction unmatched. With template switching, a universal primer site was added, and the cDNA carried unique molecular identifiers. TCRdb re-analysed the 5' RACE reads in MiXCR, keeping a single row per CDR3 protein. This sample has about 280,000 distinct CDR3 sequences, with around 8.8% found just once. Findings and caveats of the study: Memory repertoires lacked the insertion deficit that abundant cord blood beta clonotypes showed.

These same records also appear under a second study, on yellow fever vaccine responses in identical twins.

The chain joins TRBV20-1 to TRBJ2-2, with TRBD2 identical over 14 bases. The sample consisted of memory (CD45RO+) T cells sorted from blood. The source is a woman younger than 35 in good health. CDR3 sequence reads: CSAGTSGRGAGELFF. CDR3 nucleotide sequence: TGCAGTGCTGGGACTAGCGGGAGAGGCGCCGGGGAGCTGTTTTTT.